Below are 28 T cell receptor beta chains sequenced from a single sample in a study of T cell clonotyping in hematopoietic cell transplantation. Assay used: immunoSEQ multiplex PCR; TCRdb lists only in-frame clones, some missing. Here the sample spans 20,000 or so clones, around four fifths being singletons. The sample was peripheral blood mononuclear cells. These receptors all come from a man in his 60s in good health. Some clones in this sample may be carry-over from other donors' samples.

This chain links TRBV11-3 with TRBJ1-2; D gene unclear. The CDR3 is 13 amino acids. V was cut by 0 bases and J by 8 bases, with 10 bases left in between. Germline V gene data show CDR1 as SGHNT and CDR2 as YENEEA. The CDR3 coding sequence is TGTGCCAGCAGCTTAGATCCTGGGCTCGGCTACACCTTC. Translated: CASSLDPGLGYTF.

The genes are TRBV2 and TRBJ1-1; TRBD1 might be the D (5 bases). CDR3 length: 12 amino acids. Trimming took 2 bases from V and 7 from J, leaving 8 bases between them. In germline, CDR1 is SNHLY, CDR2 FYNNEI. Written as DNA, the CDR3 is TGTGCCAGCAGTGAATATGGGGGTGAAGCTTTCTTT. Its translation: CASSEYGGEAFF.

Only one count was recorded for this clone. This chain joins TRBV4-1 and TRBJ2-3; possibly TRBD2 for D (6 bases). CDR1 and CDR2 from the germline V gene are MGHRA and YSYEKL. Trimming cost V 8 bases and J 5 bases, with 14 bases left between them. This CDR3 spans 13 amino acids. CDR3 in amino acids: CASRHGGGDTQYF. For the CDR3, the DNA is TGCGCCAGCCGGCATGGGGGAGGAGATACGCAGTATTTT.

The chain carries TRBV27 and TRBJ1-2; TRBD1 might be the D (5 bases). Germline V gives CDR1 MNHEY, CDR2 SMNVEV (reference sequence). This CDR3 contains 13 residues. V was shortened by 2 bases and J by 10 bases, with 14 bases between the two germline ends. The CDR3 nucleotides are TGTGCCAGCAGTTTAACCTCCAGGGAAGACTACACCTTC. Protein product: CASSLTSREDYTF.

The gene calls are TRBV5-5 and TRBJ2-2; 14 nucleotides align to TRBD2. Germline V lookup: CDR1 SGHKS, CDR2 YYEKEE (reference sequence). Unmatched junction bases numbered 3, after V lost 0 bases and J lost 2 bases. This CDR3 has 18 amino acids. CDR3 sequence (DNA): TGTGCCAGCAGCTTGGGACTAGCGGGAGGGCCTAACACCGGGGAGCTGTTTTTT. It codes for CASSLGLAGGPNTGELFF.

This clone is labeled as large. The junction departs from the called germline gene at one end, perhaps through a read error. The chain carries TRBV13 and TRBJ1-2, with a possible D match to TRBD1 (5 bases). Germline-derived CDR1 and CDR2 are PRHDT and FYEKMQ (reference sequence). The CDR3 has 12 residues. In DNA form, the CDR3 reads TGTGCCAGCAGCCTCCGACAGCGGTACCCCTACTTC. Translating gives CASSLRQRYPYF. Full variable domain (missing parts from reference TRBV13 and TRBJ1-2): AAGVIQSPRHLIKEKRETATLKCYPIPRHDTVYWYQQGPGQDPQFLISFYEKMQSDKGSIPDRFSAQQFSDYHSELNMSSLELGDSALYFCASSLRQRYPYFGSGTRLTVV.

J is TRBJ1-2 and V is TRBV30; D is unresolved. Per germline, CDR1 GTSNPN and CDR2 SVGIG (reference sequence). This CDR3 comprises 13 residues. V lost 0 bases and J lost 3, with 8 bases in between. This CDR3 reads CAWSVSGYYGYTF. The CDR3 DNA follows: TGTGCCTGGAGTGTTTCAGGTTACTATGGCTACACCTTC. Full variable domain (remainder filled in from reference TRBV30 and TRBJ1-2): SQTIHQWPATLVQPVGSPLSLECTVEGTSNPNLYWYRQAAGRGLQLLFYSVGIGQISSEVPQNLSASRPQDRQFILSSKKLLLSDSGFYLCAWSVSGYYGYTFGSGTRLTVV.

The CDR3 sequence is CASSSRYPLRTAYEQYF. In DNA form, the CDR3 reads TGTGCCAGCAGCTCTCGATACCCGCTGAGGACAGCCTACGAGCAGTACTTC. V gene TRBV7-2 combines with J gene TRBJ2-7, with D tentatively TRBD1 (6 bases). Germline CDR1 and CDR2: SGHTA and FQGNSA. Trimming shortened V by 4 bases and J by 2 bases, and 21 bases separated the two germline ends. The CDR3 length is 17 residues.

The chain recombines TRBV13 with TRBJ2-7; D may be TRBD1 (5 bases). Per germline, CDR1 PRHDT and CDR2 FYEKMQ (reference sequence). The CDR3 consists of 12 residues. Trimming shortened V by 4 bases and J by 5 bases, and 9 bases separated the two germline ends. For the CDR3, the DNA is TGTGCCAGCAGCTCACAGGTTAACGAGCAGTACTTC. Its protein product is CASSSQVNEQYF.

The chain combines TRBV4-3 with TRBJ1-4, with TRBD1 identical over 8 bases. J was trimmed by 6 bases and V by 6 bases; bases with no gene match: 6. The CDR3 contains 14 residues. CDR1 and CDR2 from the germline V gene are LGHNA and YSLEER. CDR3: CASSEQGVDEKLFF. The DNA for the CDR3 is TGCGCCAGCAGTGAACAGGGGGTTGATGAAAAACTGTTTTTT.

Only a few counts were recorded for this clone. The chain recombines TRBV14 with TRBJ2-2, with 9 bases lining up with TRBD1. V shed 4 bases and J 4 bases; nucleotides not matched to a gene: 7. Looked up from germline, CDR1 is SGHDN and CDR2 is FVKESK. The CDR3 spans 16 residues. The CDR3 region has the DNA TGTGCCAGCAGCCTTGGGACGACAGGGGGCACCGGGGAGCTGTTTTTT. It specifies CASSLGTTGGTGELFF.

The chain combines TRBV9 with TRBJ1-1; a weak D match, TRBD1 (6 bases). V was trimmed by 0 bases and J by 4 bases, leaving 13 bases between them. Germline assignment: CDR1 SGDLS and CDR2 YYNGEE. This CDR3 contains 15 residues. CDR3 coding DNA: TGTGCCAGCAGCGTAGGTCACAGGGAAGGCACTGAAGCTTTCTTT. Translated: CASSVGHREGTEAFF.

The sample holds one count of this clone. The chain recombines TRBV5-1 with TRBJ1-4, with no clear D. Germline V gene sequence: CDR1 SGHRS, CDR2 YFSETQ. V was shortened by 0 bases and J by 3 bases, with 6 bases between the two germline ends. The CDR3 is 14 amino acids. The DNA for the CDR3 is TGCGCCAGCAGCTTGGGGCTAGCTAATGAAAAACTGTTTTTT. Amino acids: CASSLGLANEKLFF.

V gene TRBV16 combines with J gene TRBJ1-5; TRBD1 might be the D (5 bases). The CDR3 length is 14 residues. Trimming pared 2 bases from V and 3 bases from J, leaving 8 bases between. Germline lookup yields CDR1 KGHSY and CDR2 FQNENV. The CDR3 DNA sequence: TGTGCCAGCAGCCAAGCCAGGGCCAATCAGCCCCAGCATTTT. Protein: CASSQARANQPQHF.

This clone came up once. The chain joins TRBV4-1 to TRBJ2-1; 9 positions match TRBD2. V lost 0 bases and J lost 7; bases outside the gene matches: 7. CDR1 is MGHRA, CDR2 YSYEKL, per germline. There are 16 residues in the CDR3. The CDR3 DNA reads as TGCGCCAGCAGCCAAGATAGTGGCGGGAGGGCAAATGAGCAGTTCTTC. Translation gives CASSQDSGGRANEQFF.

The table lists this clone with a few counts. The V and J genes are TRBV6-1 and TRBJ2-5, with D maybe TRBD1 (6 bases). V was clipped by 1 base and J by 5 bases, with 11 bases between them. The CDR3 totals 14 residues. Germline assignment: CDR1 MNHNS and CDR2 SASEGT. The CDR3 nucleotides are TGTGCCAGCAGTGAAGAGTACAGGGCCGAGACCCAGTACTTC. Amino acid sequence: CASSEEYRAETQYF.

The chain couples TRBV7-6 to TRBJ1-4, with D possibly TRBD1 on 6 matching bases. The CDR3 consists of 12 residues. V was clipped by 10 bases and J by 8 bases, with 14 bases between them. CDR1 is SGHVS and CDR2 is FNYEAQ in the germline V gene. The DNA for the CDR3 is TGTGCCACCCGGGGGGCGGAGGAAAAACTGTTTTTT. This gives the protein CATRGAEEKLFF.

V gene TRBV5-1 combines with J gene TRBJ2-1; 8 bases fit TRBD2. Germline V gene data show CDR1 as SGHRS and CDR2 as YFSETQ. The V segment lost 5 bases and the J segment 8 bases; nucleotides outside the gene matches: 15. The CDR3 is made up of 16 amino acids. CDR3 sequence (DNA): TGCGCCAGCAGGAAGCGCGGGGGGATGGACTCAGATGAGCAGTTCTTC. Its protein is CASRKRGGMDSDEQFF.

The genes are TRBV19 and TRBJ2-7; 10 nucleotides agree with TRBD1. CDR3 length equals 13 residues. Unmatched junction bases numbered 4, after V lost 6 bases and J lost 5 bases. In germline, CDR1 is LNHDA, CDR2 SQIVND (reference sequence). CDR3: CASRTGGSHEQYF. DNA for the CDR3: TGTGCCAGTAGGACAGGGGGCAGTCACGAGCAGTACTTC.

The rearrangement uses TRBV28 and TRBJ2-7, with D possibly matching TRBD1 (6 bases). V was pared by 1 base and J by 3 bases, with 16 bases between. There are 16 residues in the CDR3. Germline V gene sequence: CDR1 MDHEN, CDR2 SYDVKM. In DNA form, the CDR3 reads TGTGCCAGCAGTTTATATGGGGGCCGTTCTGACTACGAGCAGTACTTC. It codes for CASSLYGGRSDYEQYF.

This chain connects TRBV7-7 to TRBJ2-1, with D unclear. Germline assignment: CDR1 SSHAT and CDR2 FNYEAQ (reference sequence). The CDR3 has 13 residues. V lost 5 bases to trimming and J lost 5 bases, with 10 bases between them. The CDR3 region has the DNA TGTGCCAGCAGCAGGACCGTTAACAATGAGCAGTTCTTC. Amino acid sequence: CASSRTVNNEQFF.

V is TRBV5-6 and J is TRBJ2-2; D call uncertain. The germline V gene encodes CDR1 SGHDT and CDR2 YYEEEE. The V end was cut by 3 bases, the J end by 2 bases, with 8 bases between. The CDR3 totals 14 residues. The CDR3 spells CASSWADNTGELFF. DNA for the CDR3: TGTGCCAGCAGCTGGGCAGATAACACCGGGGAGCTGTTTTTT. The full variable domain, completed using reference TRBV5-6 and TRBJ2-2, is DAGVTQSPTHLIKTRGQQVTLRCSPKSGHDTVSWYQQALGQGPQFIFQYYEEEERQRGNFPDRFSGHQFPNYSSELNVNALLLGDSALYLCASSWADNTGELFFGEGSRLTVL.

J is TRBJ1-2 and V is TRBV30; D may be TRBD1 (6 bases). The CDR3 extends over 12 amino acids. The germline gives CDR1 GTSNPN, CDR2 SVGIG (reference sequence). With 4 bases removed from V and 6 bases from J, the gap between germline ends came to 12 bases. The CDR3 DNA is TGTGCCTGGAATGAGTACAGGGATGGCTACACCTTC. It yields the protein CAWNEYRDGYTF. Filled out from reference TRBV30 and TRBJ1-2, the complete variable domain reads SQTIHQWPATLVQPVGSPLSLECTVEGTSNPNLYWYRQAAGRGLQLLFYSVGIGQISSEVPQNLSASRPQDRQFILSSKKLLLSDSGFYLCAWNEYRDGYTFGSGTRLTVV.

This clone came up once. The gene calls are TRBV28 and TRBJ2-7; possible D gene TRBD2, 5 bases. The V gene's germline CDR1 is MDHEN and CDR2 SYDVKM. V shed 7 bases and J shed 7 bases, with 20 bases lying between them. The CDR3 runs 14 residues. The CDR3 nucleotides are TGTGCCAGCACCCCCTCCACGGGATCAAGGGAGCAGTACTTC. It is translated as CASTPSTGSREQYF. Supplemented by reference TRBV28 and TRBJ2-7, the full variable domain reads DVKVTQSSRYLVKRTGEKVFLECVQDMDHENMFWYRQDPGLGLRLIYFSYDVKMKEKGDIPEGYSVSREKKERFSLILESASTNQTSMYLCASTPSTGSREQYFGPGTRLTVT.

In its sample, this clone was seen a few times. Here the CDR3 reads CASSVGQGYEQYF. The CDR3 DNA sequence: TGTGCCAGCAGTGTGGGACAGGGCTACGAGCAGTACTTC. V usage is TRBV28 and J usage is TRBJ2-7; TRBD1 matches 9 bases. The CDR3 has 13 residues. Germline CDR1 reads MDHEN; CDR2 reads SYDVKM. Trimming cost V 5 bases and J 3 bases; bases outside gene matches: 2. Full variable domain (rest looked up from reference TRBV28 and TRBJ2-7): DVKVTQSSRYLVKRTGEKVFLECVQDMDHENMFWYRQDPGLGLRLIYFSYDVKMKEKGDIPEGYSVSREKKERFSLILESASTNQTSMYLCASSVGQGYEQYFGPGTRLTVT.

The rearrangement uses TRBV9 and TRBJ1-6; 7 nucleotides agree with TRBD1. Germline CDR1 is SGDLS and CDR2 is YYNGEE. After removal of 1 base from V and 8 bases from J, the junction contained 6 bases not matched to a gene. The CDR3 runs 15 residues. The CDR3 DNA sequence: TGTGCCAGCAGCGTAAGGGCGACAGGGTATTCACCCCTCCACTTT. This encodes CASSVRATGYSPLHF. Together with reference TRBV9 and TRBJ1-6, the CDR3 gives the full variable domain: DSGVTQTPKHLITATGQRVTLRCSPRSGDLSVYWYQQSLDQGLQFLIQYYNGEERAKGNILERFSAQQFPDLHSELNLSSLELGDSALYFCASSVRATGYSPLHFGNGTRLTVT.

The rearrangement uses TRBV30 and TRBJ1-1; D is possibly TRBD1 (5 bases). This CDR3 comprises 12 residues. Trimming took 7 bases from V and 6 from J, leaving 15 bases between them. Looked up from germline, CDR1 is GTSNPN and CDR2 is SVGIG (reference sequence). The CDR3 sequence is CAYEDTGAEAFF. Here the CDR3 DNA reads TGTGCCTATGAGGACACGGGTGCTGAAGCTTTCTTT.

This chain links TRBV28 with TRBJ1-2; D is undetermined. V lost 6 bases, J lost 6 bases, and 5 bases lay in between. Germline assignment: CDR1 MDHEN and CDR2 SYDVKM. This CDR3 is 10 amino acids long. The DNA of the CDR3 is TGTGCCAGCAGGCACGATGGCTACACCTTC. Amino acid sequence: CASRHDGYTF.